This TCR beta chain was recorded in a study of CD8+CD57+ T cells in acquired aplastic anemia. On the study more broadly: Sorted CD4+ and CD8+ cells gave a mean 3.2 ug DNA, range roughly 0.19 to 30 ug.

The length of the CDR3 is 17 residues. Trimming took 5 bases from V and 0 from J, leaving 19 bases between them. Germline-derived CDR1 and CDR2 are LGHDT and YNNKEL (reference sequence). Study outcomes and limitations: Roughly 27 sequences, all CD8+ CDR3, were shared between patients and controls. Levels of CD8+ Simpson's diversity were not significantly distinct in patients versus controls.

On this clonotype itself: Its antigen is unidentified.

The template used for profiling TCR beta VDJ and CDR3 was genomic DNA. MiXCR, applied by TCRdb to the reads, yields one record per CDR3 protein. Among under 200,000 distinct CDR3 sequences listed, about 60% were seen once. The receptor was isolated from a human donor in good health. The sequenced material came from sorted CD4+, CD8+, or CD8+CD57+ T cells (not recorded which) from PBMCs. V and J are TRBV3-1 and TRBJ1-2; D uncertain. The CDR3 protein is CASSLGGPQLANYGYTF. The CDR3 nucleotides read TGTGCCAGCAGCTTGGGAGGGCCTCAGTTAGCTAACTATGGCTACACCTTC.